This T cell receptor beta chain was documented in a study of blood T cell repertoires in COVID-19. Background on the study: Samples taken during acute and convalescent COVID-19 were collected in the United States, Italy and Spain.

Germline V gene sequence: CDR1 MGHRA, CDR2 YSYEKL. Trimming cost V 4 bases and J 4 bases; bases outside gene matches: 7. This CDR3 region has 15 residues. Participants spanned ages about 18 to 100 years and resided in about two dozen US areas. Profiled with immunoSEQ multiplex PCR; TCRdb holds only in-frame clones, not every one. This table has around 390,000 clones, about 86% appearing once. J is TRBJ1-1 and V is TRBV4-1, with 9 nucleotides matching TRBD1. Source material: PBMCs or T cells enriched from blood (not recorded which). The sequence came from a woman between 50 and 59 years old who had recovered from COVID-19. CDR3 bases: TGCGCCAGCAGCCTGAACAGGGGGCGCGTCACTGAAGCTTTCTTT. It codes for CASSLNRGRVTEAFF.